The clone carrying this T cell receptor (beta chain) was observed a handful of times. The antigen remains undetermined. These data are taken from a study of cytomegalovirus exposure and HLA in healthy donors. Trimming stripped 1 base from V and 10 bases from J, with 16 bases between. Germline CDR1 MGHRA, CDR2 YSYEKL. This CDR3 has 14 residues. The PCR used 60 Vbeta and 13 Jbeta primers. Only in-frame clones appear in the TCRdb table, and some are missing; sequencing was by immunoSEQ multiplex PCR. The sample carries approximately 77,000 clones, around two thirds recorded once. Study observations and caveats: Several V segments, TRBV6-2 and TRBV6-3 among them, could not be told apart and were dropped.

This TCR derives from a man aged 55 to 69 in good health and CMV-seropositive. The genes are TRBV4-1 and TRBJ1-1, with a possible D match to TRBD1 (6 bases). Sequencing was done on a sample of PBMCs. The CDR3 protein is CASSQGYSQGGAFF. DNA of the CDR3: TGCGCCAGCAGCCAAGGCTACAGTCAAGGGGGAGCTTTCTTT.